This TCR beta chain came from a study of regulatory T cells in long-lasting Graves disease. The CDR3 length is 15 residues. Germline CDR1 WSHSY, CDR2 SAAADI. Sequencing libraries for TCR beta were prepared with iRepertoire HTBI primers and Arm-PCR of CDR3 regions. One entry per CDR3 protein, called by TCRdb with MiXCR from the multiplex PCR reads. The sample contains 360,000 or so distinct CDR3 sequences, 15% to 20% of which appear only once. Time point noted: newly diagnosed GD, antithyroid drugs for less than 3 months. PBMCs were the source of the RNA used for TCR sequencing. Worth noting for this clonotype: Its target is unknown. At one end, the junction sequence differs from germline, possibly due to a read error.

Overall study results and limits: Patients whose Graves' disease persisted exhibited lower TCR diversity than those newly diagnosed. The study found TRBV28, TRBJ1-2 and TRBJ2-5 favored in persistent disease.

The same data also contributed to another study, on T cells in Graves' hyperthyroidism and ophthalmopathy. This second study says: The study enrolled patients aged 18 to 65 with newly diagnosed hyperthyroidism of under 2 months' duration.

The sample consisted of peripheral blood mononuclear cells (PBMCs), taken at new diagnosis, from a patient treated with antithyroid drugs. The receptor's source is a woman between 18 and 29 years old with Graves disease. The V and J genes are TRBV10-2 and TRBJ2-1; the match to TRBD2 covers 11 bases. The CDR3 reads CASSARLAGGPTFCF. CDR3 in DNA: TGCGCCAGCAGTGCAAGGCTAGCGGGAGGCCCAACGTTCTGCTTC.